The 27 T cell receptor beta chains below were found in one sample sequenced in a study of pediatric ulcerative colitis. TCRdb keeps only in-frame clones here, not all; method: immunoSEQ multiplex PCR. The table lists roughly 70,000 clones, roughly 90% of them singletons. The sample consisted of blood. The receptor set was obtained from a boy under 18 with severe ulcerative colitis.

This clone occurred once. J is TRBJ2-5 and V is TRBV4-1, with 8 nucleotides matching TRBD2. The junction had 8 bases not matched to a gene; V was cut back by 1 base and J by 4 bases. Germline V gene lookup returns CDR1 MGHRA and CDR2 YSYEKL. The CDR3 sequence is 16 residues long. This CDR3 is CASSQVAGISGETQYF. The CDR3 region has the DNA TGCGCCAGCAGCCAAGTAGCGGGAATCAGCGGAGAGACCCAGTACTTC.

The rearrangement links TRBV27 to TRBJ2-5; 10 bases are a match to TRBD1. With 5 bases clipped from V and 5 bases from J, the junction kept 14 bases outside the gene matches. This CDR3 has 17 residues. Per the germline V gene, CDR1 is MNHEY and CDR2 is SMNVEV (reference sequence). In DNA form, the CDR3 reads TGTGCCAGCAGTCCCTCCCTTTTGACAGGGGGCAAGGAGACCCAGTACTTC. Protein: CASSPSLLTGGKETQYF.

The chain's CDR3 is CSVGGLAFWEQFF. CDR3 DNA: TGCAGCGTGGGAGGACTAGCATTCTGGGAGCAGTTCTTC. V gene TRBV29-1 combines with J gene TRBJ2-1; 8 nucleotides match TRBD2. The CDR3 totals 13 residues. V shed 6 bases and J 10 bases; nucleotides not matched to a gene: 11. The germline V gene encodes CDR1 SQVTM and CDR2 ANQGSEA.

J is TRBJ2-5 and V is TRBV2; D is possibly TRBD2 (5 bases). V gave up 6 bases and J gave up 5 bases, with 16 bases separating them. Germline-derived CDR1 and CDR2 are SNHLY and FYNNEI. This CDR3 is 14 amino acids long. CDR3 DNA: TGTGCCAGCAGCGACCCGGCTAGCATGGAGACCCAGTACTTC. Its protein is CASSDPASMETQYF.

This chain links TRBV11-2 with TRBJ2-1, with a possible D match to TRBD1 (6 bases). Trimming removed 5 bases at V and 3 bases at J, with 17 bases between. The CDR3 has 16 amino acids. The germline CDR1 and CDR2 sequences are SGHAT and FQNNGV. The CDR3 loop reads CASSKEGQNYYNEQFF. Here the CDR3 DNA reads TGTGCCAGCAGCAAAGAAGGACAGAATTACTACAATGAGCAGTTCTTC. Variable domain in full (rest from reference TRBV11-2 and TRBJ2-1): EAGVAQSPRYKIIEKRQSVAFWCNPISGHATLYWYQQILGQGPKLLIQFQNNGVVDDSQLPKDRFSAERLKGVDSTLKIQPAKLEDSAVYLCASSKEGQNYYNEQFFGPGTRLTVL.

V gene TRBV7-2 combines with J gene TRBJ2-7; 8 bases line up with TRBD2. The CDR3 spans 14 residues. Germline-derived CDR1 and CDR2 are SGHTA and FQGNSA. With 5 bases clipped from V and 6 bases from J, the junction kept 9 bases outside the gene matches. The CDR3 protein is CASSPLAGSREQYF. The CDR3, as DNA: TGTGCCAGCAGCCCTTTAGCGGGAAGCCGCGAGCAGTACTTC. The complete variable domain, with remaining parts taken from reference TRBV7-2 and TRBJ2-7, reads GAGVSQSPSNKVTEKGKDVELRCDPISGHTALYWYRQSLGQGLEFLIYFQGNSAPDKSGLPSDRFSAERTGGSVSTLTIQRTQQEDSAVYLCASSPLAGSREQYFGPGTRLTVT.

The chain links TRBV6-1 to TRBJ2-3, with D maybe TRBD2 (5 bases). V was clipped by 4 bases and J by 2 bases, with 19 bases between them. CDR3 size: 17 residues. Germline loops: CDR1 MNHNS, CDR2 SASEGT. CDR3 DNA: TGTGCCAGCAGTGGGAAAAGTCCCGGGGATTACACAGATACGCAGTATTTT. This encodes CASSGKSPGDYTDTQYF.

This chain uses TRBV10-2 with TRBJ2-3; 14 nucleotides match TRBD2. CDR3 length: 17 residues. Unmatched junction bases numbered 3, after V lost 2 bases and J lost 2 bases. Germline V CDR1 and CDR2: WSHSY, SAAADI. Written as DNA, the CDR3 is TGCGCCAGCAGTGAGAGGGGACTAGCGGGAGACACAGATACGCAGTATTTT. Its protein product is CASSERGLAGDTDTQYF.

The V gene is TRBV6-1, the J gene TRBJ1-1; 7 positions agree with TRBD1. The J segment lost 8 bases and the V segment lost 5 bases, leaving 5 bases of the junction unmatched. Per germline, CDR1 MNHNS and CDR2 SASEGT. The CDR3 has 12 residues. The CDR3, as DNA: TGTGCCAGCAGTCCGGGGACAGCCGAAGCTTTCTTT. Its protein product is CASSPGTAEAFF.

V gene TRBV10-1 combines with J gene TRBJ2-7; D uncertain. This CDR3 has 12 amino acids. In germline, CDR1 is WNHNN, CDR2 SYGVQD (reference sequence). Trimming shortened V by 3 bases and J by 6 bases, and 9 bases separated the two germline ends. DNA for the CDR3: TGCGCCAGCAGTGACCCAGGTAGCGAGCAGTACTTC. Protein sequence: CASSDPGSEQYF.

This rearrangement joins TRBV13 to TRBJ2-7; D is possibly TRBD1 or TRBD2 (6 bases each). Germline assignment: CDR1 PRHDT and CDR2 FYEKMQ (reference sequence). The CDR3 totals 14 residues. V was cut by 2 bases and J by 3 bases, with 11 bases left in between. The CDR3 loop reads CASSLRGDNYEQYF. The DNA of the CDR3 is TGTGCCAGCAGCTTAAGGGGGGATAACTACGAGCAGTACTTC.

This sequence joins TRBV7-3 and TRBJ2-3; 14 bases agree with TRBD2. The CDR3 is 14 amino acids. Germline CDR1 is SGHTA and CDR2 is FQGTGA. The V segment lost 5 bases and the J segment 10 bases; nucleotides outside the gene matches: 5. The CDR3 region has the DNA TGTGCCAGCAGCCTGGGACTAGCGGGAGAACCGCAGTATTTT. Its protein product is CASSLGLAGEPQYF. The entire variable domain, with the rest obtained from reference TRBV7-3 and TRBJ2-3, is as follows: GAGVSQTPSNKVTEKGKYVELRCDPISGHTALYWYRQSLGQGPEFLIYFQGTGAADDSGLPNDRFFAVRPEGSVSTLKIQRTERGDSAVYLCASSLGLAGEPQYFGPGTRLTVL.

The chain carries TRBV29-1 and TRBJ2-7; D possibly corresponds to TRBD2 (6 bases). The CDR3 runs to 14 residues. CDR1 SQVTM and CDR2 ANQGSEA come from the germline V gene. The V end was cut by 1 base, the J end by 9 bases, with 19 bases between. CDR3 amino acids: CSVEAGSSRGGQYF. The CDR3 DNA follows: TGCAGCGTTGAAGCTGGGTCATCGAGGGGAGGGCAGTACTTC.

This sequence joins TRBV30 and TRBJ1-3; no reliable D call. The CDR3 spans 13 residues. V lost 5 bases and J lost 2, with 10 bases in between. Germline CDR1 and CDR2: GTSNPN and SVGIG (reference sequence). CDR3 nucleotides: TGTGCCTGGCGGCTTAGGGCTGGAAACACCATATATTTT. It specifies CAWRLRAGNTIYF.

The rearrangement uses TRBV5-1 and TRBJ2-7; TRBD2 matches 13 bases. CDR1 and CDR2 from the germline V gene are SGHRS and YFSETQ. The ends lost 3 bases at V and 6 bases at J; junction bases unmatched: 3. The length of the CDR3 is 14 residues. The CDR3 DNA reads as TGCGCCAGCAGCTACAGGACTAGCGGGAGCGAGCAGTACTTC. Its protein is CASSYRTSGSEQYF.

This clone was picked up one time. The chain recombines TRBV27 with TRBJ2-3; possible D gene TRBD1, 5 bases. Trimming removed 0 bases at V and 3 bases at J, with 10 bases between. The germline gives CDR1 MNHEY, CDR2 SMNVEV (reference sequence). The CDR3 spans 15 residues. The CDR3 nucleotides read TGTGCCAGCAGTTTATCGCGAAGGGGTACAGATACGCAGTATTTT. This gives the protein CASSLSRRGTDTQYF.

CDR3 DNA sequence: TGTGCCAGCAGCTTGGGGACAGGTCGGAATGAGCAGTTCTTC. Translating gives CASSLGTGRNEQFF. This rearrangement joins TRBV7-3 to TRBJ2-1; 8 bases are a match to TRBD1. Germline V gene lookup returns CDR1 SGHTA and CDR2 FQGTGA. The CDR3 runs 14 residues. J gave up 7 bases and V 3 bases, and 5 bases lay outside the gene matches.

This chain links TRBV5-4 with TRBJ1-1; the D gene is possibly TRBD1 (6 bases). Germline CDR1 SGHNT, CDR2 YYREEE (reference sequence). CDR3 length: 15 residues. V dropped 1 base and J dropped 0 bases, with 10 bases sitting between them. In DNA form, the CDR3 reads TGTGCCAGCAGCTTGTCCACAGGGCTGAACACTGAAGCTTTCTTT. Residues: CASSLSTGLNTEAFF.

The V call is TRBV19, the J call TRBJ2-2; the D is unclear. The germline gives CDR1 LNHDA, CDR2 SQIVND (reference sequence). This CDR3 contains 14 residues. Trimming took 9 bases from V and 6 from J, leaving 17 bases between them. The CDR3 loop is CASTVRGLSGELFF. CDR3 coding DNA: TGTGCCAGCACCGTCAGAGGATTATCCGGGGAGCTGTTTTTT.

V is TRBV5-4 and J is TRBJ2-5; D is possibly TRBD1 or TRBD2 (6 bases each). V was pared by 6 bases and J by 4 bases, with 34 bases between. The length of the CDR3 is 20 residues. CDR1 is SGHNT and CDR2 is YYREEE in the germline V gene (reference sequence). The DNA of the CDR3 is TGTGCCAGCATACCCCCGCCCCTACCTACTCGGGGGCGCAAGGGAGAGACCCAGTACTTC. It translates to CASIPPPLPTRGRKGETQYF.

The chain recombines TRBV6-5 with TRBJ2-7; perhaps TRBD2 as D (5 bases). The CDR3 runs to 15 residues. Trimming removed 3 bases from V and 3 bases from J, with 15 bases in between. Germline V gene data show CDR1 as MNHEY and CDR2 as SVGAGI. CDR3 in amino acids: CASSYRAAAGYEQYF. For the CDR3, the DNA is TGTGCCAGCAGTTATCGCGCGGCGGCGGGCTACGAGCAGTACTTC.

The gene calls are TRBV7-2 and TRBJ2-7, with 11 bases lining up with TRBD2. The length of the CDR3 is 17 residues. Per germline, CDR1 SGHTA and CDR2 FQGNSA. With V trimmed by 3 bases and J by 4 bases, 11 bases remained unmatched. This CDR3 is CASSFDPGTSGLYEQYF. Here the CDR3 DNA reads TGTGCCAGCAGCTTCGACCCCGGGACTAGCGGATTGTACGAGCAGTACTTC.

This chain uses TRBV6-6 with TRBJ2-5; D is unresolved. The germline V gene encodes CDR1 MNHNY and CDR2 SVGAGI (reference sequence). The CDR3 is 12 residues long. The V end was cut by 6 bases, the J end by 3 bases, with 8 bases between. The CDR3 DNA sequence: TGTGCCAGCAGGGCTGGGGAAGAGACCCAGTACTTC. Translated, it gives CASRAGEETQYF.

The gene calls are TRBV30 and TRBJ2-4, with D possibly matching TRBD1 (6 bases). V lost 2 bases and J lost 8, with 16 bases in between. CDR1 and CDR2 (germline): GTSNPN, SVGIG (reference sequence). The length of the CDR3 is 14 residues. The CDR3 sequence is CAWSKIRGSDIQYF. The CDR3 DNA follows: TGTGCCTGGAGTAAAATCAGGGGATCGGACATTCAGTACTTC.

This sequence joins TRBV9 and TRBJ2-3; D perhaps matches TRBD2 (5 bases). Trimming took off 1 base at V and 4 bases at J, with 16 bases between the two ends. Germline V gene sequence: CDR1 SGDLS, CDR2 YYNGEE. CDR3 length equals 16 residues. The CDR3 sequence is CASSVRTGVFPDTQYF. The CDR3 nucleotides are TGTGCCAGCAGCGTACGTACCGGGGTGTTCCCAGATACGCAGTATTTT.

CDR3 sequence: CASKGDRVVRNEKLFF. The DNA of the CDR3 is TGCGCCAGCAAGGGGGACAGGGTCGTGAGGAATGAAAAACTGTTTTTT. The chain has TRBV23-1 and TRBJ1-4; 9 positions agree with TRBD1. TRBV23-1 counts as an open reading frame of uncertain function. This CDR3 is built from 16 residues. Losses at the gene ends were 7 bases for V and 5 bases for J; bases not matched to a gene: 11.

V and J are TRBV6-5 and TRBJ2-7, with TRBD2 identical over 11 bases. The CDR3 contains 14 residues. Germline V gene lookup returns CDR1 MNHEY and CDR2 SVGAGI. Losses at the gene ends were 5 bases for V and 6 bases for J; bases not matched to a gene: 6. The CDR3 nucleotides are TGTGCCAGCAGTCAACTAGCGGGGGACTCCGAGCAGTACTTC. Encoded protein: CASSQLAGDSEQYF.